Shown below are 22 T cell receptor beta chains from a single sample sequenced in a study of shared clonotypes between healthy human individuals. Naive-designated CD8 cells lacked CD45RO, were positively enriched for CCR7, and omitted terminally differentiated effector memory CD45RA+ cells. Produced via immunoSEQ multiplex PCR; TCRdb's table is partial and in-frame only. The sample gives nearly 600,000 clones, nearly 97% of which show up once; 0.11% is in the top ten. The specimen sequenced was naive CD8+ T cells sorted from blood. Receptor source: a woman under 40 in good health.

This chain uses TRBV7-6 with TRBJ2-1, with D possibly TRBD1 on 5 matching bases. The CDR3 has 17 amino acids. The germline V gene has CDR1 SGHVS and CDR2 FNYEAQ. Trimming took off 1 base at V and 7 bases at J, with 20 bases between the two ends. The CDR3 reads CASSLGASGASRNEQFF. The CDR3 DNA is TGTGCCAGCAGCTTAGGGGCGTCTGGGGCGTCGAGGAATGAGCAGTTCTTC.

Details on this clone: Lacking the conserved final phenylalanine or tryptophan, this CDR3 likely reflects a read error. The DNA is omitted, as the CDR3 cannot be located on it reliably, and the CDR3 follows TCRdb's listing. The J gene is TRBJ1-4, the V gene TRBV11-3. Looked up from germline, CDR1 is SGHNT and CDR2 is YENEEA. The CDR3 contains 15 residues when both ends are counted. This CDR3 reads CASSQRRQIRTVPGG.

The DNA of the CDR3 is TGTGCCAGCAGTTTTGTAGGAGGGGACCCTGGTACGCAGTATTTT. As protein: CASSFVGGDPGTQYF. The V and J genes are TRBV27 and TRBJ2-3; tentatively, D is TRBD2 (6 bases). Trimming took off 3 bases at V and 8 bases at J, with 18 bases between the two ends. The germline V gene has CDR1 MNHEY and CDR2 SMNVEV (reference sequence). The CDR3 loop spans 15 amino acids.

The chain uses TRBV11-2 and TRBJ1-2; D gene uncertain. Per germline, CDR1 SGHAT and CDR2 FQNNGV. Deletions cut 5 bases from V and 3 bases from J, with 13 bases between. CDR3 size: 14 residues. CDR3 in amino acids: CASSPDSLYYGYTF. In DNA form, the CDR3 reads TGTGCCAGCAGCCCGGATTCACTCTACTATGGCTACACCTTC. Full variable domain (missing parts from reference TRBV11-2 and TRBJ1-2): EAGVAQSPRYKIIEKRQSVAFWCNPISGHATLYWYQQILGQGPKLLIQFQNNGVVDDSQLPKDRFSAERLKGVDSTLKIQPAKLEDSAVYLCASSPDSLYYGYTFGSGTRLTVV.

The V gene is TRBV28, the J gene TRBJ2-7; 7 positions match TRBD2. CDR3 length: 18 amino acids. Germline trimming cut 4 bases from V and 4 bases from J; bases unmatched to any gene: 19. CDR1 MDHEN and CDR2 SYDVKM come from the germline V gene. CDR3 loop: CASSSFMGGSLGAYEQYF. CDR3 nucleotide sequence: TGTGCCAGCAGTTCTTTTATGGGGGGGTCCCTAGGAGCTTACGAGCAGTACTTC. The whole variable domain, remainder taken from reference TRBV28 and TRBJ2-7, is DVKVTQSSRYLVKRTGEKVFLECVQDMDHENMFWYRQDPGLGLRLIYFSYDVKMKEKGDIPEGYSVSREKKERFSLILESASTNQTSMYLCASSSFMGGSLGAYEQYFGPGTRLTVT.

The chain has TRBV5-8 and TRBJ1-5; D is undetermined. CDR1 is SGHTS, CDR2 YDEGEE, per germline. CDR3 size: 14 residues. V gave up 0 bases and J gave up 4 bases, with 8 bases separating them. CDR3 nucleotide sequence: TGTGCCAGCAGCTTGGGGACGGGAAATCAGCCCCAGCATTTT. Translated, it gives CASSLGTGNQPQHF.

About this clone itself: One end of the junction is discordant with germline, which a read error may explain. The CDR3 DNA is TGTGCCAGCAGCGAAGGGTTGGACAGGGGCTACGAGCAGTACTTC. Encoded protein: CASSEGLDRGYEQYF. This sequence joins TRBV6-1 and TRBJ2-7, with 9 bases lining up with TRBD1. The CDR3 loop spans 15 amino acids. Germline V CDR1 and CDR2: MNHNS, SASEGT.

The V call is TRBV15, the J call TRBJ2-1, with D uncertain. The CDR3 spans 16 residues. Germline CDR1 reads LNHNV; CDR2 reads YYDKDF (reference sequence). Trimming removed 0 bases at V and 2 bases at J, with 11 bases between. The CDR3 here is CATSRDWATPYNEQFF. The CDR3 region has the DNA TGTGCCACCAGCAGAGATTGGGCTACCCCCTACAATGAGCAGTTCTTC.

This rearrangement joins TRBV6-5 to TRBJ1-2; D remains ambiguous. Trimming shortened V by 6 bases and J by 2 bases, and 10 bases separated the two germline ends. The CDR3 sequence is 13 residues long. CDR1 is MNHEY and CDR2 is SVGAGI in the germline V gene. The CDR3 DNA is TGTGCCAGCAGCTACCAGAACAACTATGGCTACACCTTC. It translates to CASSYQNNYGYTF.

The chain uses TRBV30 and TRBJ1-1; tentative D call: TRBD1 (6 bases). The CDR3 totals 15 residues. Deletions cut 3 bases from V and 0 bases from J, with 14 bases between. The V gene's germline CDR1 is GTSNPN and CDR2 SVGIG (reference sequence). As DNA, the CDR3 is TGTGCCTGGAGATGGGGAAGGGGGATGAACACTGAAGCTTTCTTT. Amino acid sequence: CAWRWGRGMNTEAFF.

The chain carries TRBV2 and TRBJ2-1; 8 nucleotides match TRBD2. The CDR3 is made up of 15 amino acids. V dropped 4 bases and J dropped 7; count of bases not matched to a gene: 9. Per the germline V gene, CDR1 is SNHLY and CDR2 is FYNNEI. The CDR3 nucleotides are TGTGCCAGCAGTGTGTCAGCGGGAGTAGGTAATGAGCAGTTCTTC. This codes for CASSVSAGVGNEQFF.

The chain joins TRBV5-6 to TRBJ2-7; TRBD1 might be the D (5 bases). Trimming cost V 0 bases and J 2 bases, with 15 bases left between them. The CDR3 has 16 amino acids. Per the germline V gene, CDR1 is SGHDT and CDR2 is YYEEEE. CDR3 residues: CASSLVFETVPYEQYF. CDR3 nucleotide sequence: TGTGCCAGCAGCTTGGTTTTCGAGACAGTCCCCTACGAGCAGTACTTC.

J is TRBJ2-7 and V is TRBV5-6; D perhaps matches TRBD2 (5 bases). Trimming removed 4 bases from V and 3 bases from J, with 14 bases in between. The CDR3 spans 14 residues. Germline CDR1 SGHDT, CDR2 YYEEEE. This chain's CDR3 is CASSPGNSDYEQYF. For the CDR3, the DNA is TGTGCCAGCAGCCCCGGGAATTCCGACTACGAGCAGTACTTC.

The gene calls are TRBV27 and TRBJ2-5, with 10 bases identical to TRBD1. There are 16 residues in the CDR3. Per germline, CDR1 MNHEY and CDR2 SMNVEV (reference sequence). Trimming cost V 6 bases and J 0 bases; bases outside gene matches: 7. CDR3 coding DNA: TGTGCCAGCAGCCTTCTCGGACAGGGGGACCAAGAGACCCAGTACTTC. Translation gives CASSLLGQGDQETQYF.

On this clone itself: The sample contains more than one DNA sequence encoding this CDR3. V is TRBV6-6 and J is TRBJ1-3; D remains ambiguous. Germline V gene sequence: CDR1 MNHNY, CDR2 SVGAGI (reference sequence). V was trimmed by 0 bases and J by 4 bases, leaving 1 base between them. This CDR3 region has 12 residues. The CDR3 loop is CASSYSGNTIYF. Written as DNA, the CDR3 is TGTGCCAGCAGTTACTCAGGAAACACCATATATTTT.

This chain links TRBV7-9 with TRBJ2-3, with 9 bases that match TRBD2. Losses at the gene ends were 0 bases for V and 9 bases for J; bases not matched to a gene: 7. The CDR3 spans 15 residues. Germline-derived CDR1 and CDR2 are SEHNR and FQNEAQ (reference sequence). CDR3 region: CASSLATVREGTQYF. CDR3 nucleotide sequence: TGTGCCAGCAGCTTAGCCACCGTGCGGGAGGGAACGCAGTATTTT.

The chain links TRBV28 to TRBJ1-5, with D perhaps TRBD1 (6 bases). CDR1 MDHEN and CDR2 SYDVKM come from the germline V gene. There are 14 residues in the CDR3. V was cut by 4 bases and J by 4 bases, with 11 bases left in between. CDR3 DNA: TGTGCCAGCAGTTACCGGGACACTAATCAGCCCCAGCATTTT. The encoded protein is CASSYRDTNQPQHF.

The CDR3 protein is CATTFGGGNTEAFF. Written as DNA, the CDR3 is TGTGCCACCACCTTTGGGGGAGGGAACACTGAAGCTTTCTTT. The chain is built from TRBV5-5 and TRBJ1-1, with D maybe TRBD1 (5 bases). The CDR3 extends over 14 amino acids. Trimming removed 9 bases from V and 1 base from J, with 16 bases in between. The germline gives CDR1 SGHKS, CDR2 YYEKEE (reference sequence).

The V and J genes are TRBV5-1 and TRBJ2-1; D not resolved. The CDR3 covers 11 residues. From germline, CDR1 is SGHRS and CDR2 YFSETQ. Trimming stripped 6 bases from V and 7 bases from J, with 8 bases between. CDR3 amino acids: CASTAGNEQFF. The DNA of the CDR3 is TGCGCCAGCACGGCTGGGAATGAGCAGTTCTTC.

The chain is built from TRBV6-4 and TRBJ1-1, with 7 bases lining up with TRBD1. J was trimmed by 3 bases and V by 2 bases; bases with no gene match: 0. Germline V CDR1 and CDR2: MRHNA, SNTAGT. The CDR3 has 13 amino acids. The CDR3 DNA follows: TGTGCCAGCAGTGACAGGGGGCACACTGAAGCTTTCTTT. It codes for CASSDRGHTEAFF.

The V gene is TRBV9, the J gene TRBJ2-5; D possibly corresponds to TRBD1 (5 bases). Trimming left V 3 bases short and J 0 bases short, with 12 bases between. The CDR3 has 15 residues. Germline loops: CDR1 SGDLS, CDR2 YYNGEE. CDR3 region: CASSARQQYQETQYF. The DNA of the CDR3 is TGTGCCAGCAGCGCAAGACAGCAGTACCAAGAGACCCAGTACTTC.

The chain recombines TRBV5-6 with TRBJ2-7; D might be TRBD1 or TRBD2, each matching 5 bases. Germline V gene data show CDR1 as SGHDT and CDR2 as YYEEEE. The V and J ends lost 2 bases and 7 bases respectively, with 16 bases between them. There are 14 residues in the CDR3. CDR3 coding DNA: TGTGCCAGCAGCTTTAAACGGGACCTTTTAGAGCAGTACTTC. This translates into CASSFKRDLLEQYF.